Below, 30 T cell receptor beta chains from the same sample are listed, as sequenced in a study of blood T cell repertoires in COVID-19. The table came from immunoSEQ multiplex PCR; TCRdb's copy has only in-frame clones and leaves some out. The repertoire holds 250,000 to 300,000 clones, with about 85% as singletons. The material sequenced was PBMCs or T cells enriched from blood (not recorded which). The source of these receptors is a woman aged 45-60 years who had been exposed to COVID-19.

CDR3 region: CASSSQGLFGAFF. CDR3 coding DNA: TGCGCCAGCAGCTCGCAGGGTTTGTTTGGAGCTTTCTTT. The J gene is TRBJ1-1, the V gene TRBV5-1; maybe TRBD1 (5 bases). This CDR3 is 13 amino acids long. V lost 3 bases, J lost 10 bases, and 16 bases lay in between. Germline V gene data show CDR1 as SGHRS and CDR2 as YFSETQ.

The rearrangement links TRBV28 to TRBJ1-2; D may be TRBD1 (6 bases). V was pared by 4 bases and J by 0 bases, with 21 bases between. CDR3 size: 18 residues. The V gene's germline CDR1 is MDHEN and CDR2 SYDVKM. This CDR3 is CASSWLHREGLPNYGYTF. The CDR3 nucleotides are TGTGCCAGCAGTTGGCTTCACAGGGAGGGATTGCCTAACTATGGCTACACCTTC.

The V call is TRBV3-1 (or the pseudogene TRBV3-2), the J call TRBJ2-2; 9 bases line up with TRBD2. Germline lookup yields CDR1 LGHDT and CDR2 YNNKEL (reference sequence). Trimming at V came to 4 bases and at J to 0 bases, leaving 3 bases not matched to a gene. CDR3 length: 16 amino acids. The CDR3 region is CASSLRLAANTGELFF. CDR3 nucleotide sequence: TGTGCCAGCAGCCTTCGACTAGCGGCGAACACCGGGGAGCTGTTTTTT.

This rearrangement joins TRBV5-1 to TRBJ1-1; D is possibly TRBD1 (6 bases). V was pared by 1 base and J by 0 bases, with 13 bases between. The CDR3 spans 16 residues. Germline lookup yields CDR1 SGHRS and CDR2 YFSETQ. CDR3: CASSLNREHMNTEAFF. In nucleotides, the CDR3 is TGCGCCAGCAGCTTGAACAGGGAGCACATGAACACTGAAGCTTTCTTT.

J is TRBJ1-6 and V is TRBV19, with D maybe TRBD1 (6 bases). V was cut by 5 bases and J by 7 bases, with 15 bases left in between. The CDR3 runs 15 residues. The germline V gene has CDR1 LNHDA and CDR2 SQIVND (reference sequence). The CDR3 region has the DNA TGTGCCAGTAGTCTGACAGGAGTCGTAAATTCACCCCTCCACTTT. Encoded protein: CASSLTGVVNSPLHF.

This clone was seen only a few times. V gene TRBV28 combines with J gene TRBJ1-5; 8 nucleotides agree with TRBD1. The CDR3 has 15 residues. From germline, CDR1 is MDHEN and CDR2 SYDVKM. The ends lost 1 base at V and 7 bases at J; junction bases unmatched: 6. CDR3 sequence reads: CASSLFGTGGQPQHF. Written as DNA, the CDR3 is TGTGCCAGCAGTTTATTCGGGACAGGCGGGCAGCCCCAGCATTTT. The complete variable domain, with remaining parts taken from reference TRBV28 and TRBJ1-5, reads DVKVTQSSRYLVKRTGEKVFLECVQDMDHENMFWYRQDPGLGLRLIYFSYDVKMKEKGDIPEGYSVSREKKERFSLILESASTNQTSMYLCASSLFGTGGQPQHFGDGTRLSIL.

CDR3: CASSPGDRTNGYTF. In DNA, the CDR3 is TGTGCCAGTAGTCCCGGGGACAGAACTAACGGCTACACCTTC. The chain combines TRBV19 with TRBJ1-2, with 7 bases identical to TRBD1. The CDR3 consists of 14 residues. The germline CDR1 and CDR2 sequences are LNHDA and SQIVND (reference sequence). The V and J ends lost 5 bases and 8 bases, in that order; junction bases with no gene match: 11.

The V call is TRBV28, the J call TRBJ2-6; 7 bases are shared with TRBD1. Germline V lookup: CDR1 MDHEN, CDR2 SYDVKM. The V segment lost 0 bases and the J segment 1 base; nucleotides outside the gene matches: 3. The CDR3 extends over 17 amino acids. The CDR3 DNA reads TGTGCCAGCAGTTTATGGGTACAGGGGTCTGGGGCCAACGTCCTGACTTTC. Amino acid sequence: CASSLWVQGSGANVLTF.

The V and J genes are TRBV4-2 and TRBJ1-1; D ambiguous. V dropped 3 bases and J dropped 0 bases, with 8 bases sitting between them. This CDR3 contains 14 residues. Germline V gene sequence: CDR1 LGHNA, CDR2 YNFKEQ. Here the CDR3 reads CASSQPGMNTEAFF. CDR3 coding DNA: TGTGCCAGCAGCCAGCCGGGAATGAACACTGAAGCTTTCTTT.

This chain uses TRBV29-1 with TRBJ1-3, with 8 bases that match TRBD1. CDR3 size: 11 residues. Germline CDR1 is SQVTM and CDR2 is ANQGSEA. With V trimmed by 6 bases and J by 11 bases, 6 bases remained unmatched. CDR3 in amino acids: CSVRDRIAIYF. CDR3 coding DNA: TGCAGCGTCAGGGACAGGATCGCCATATATTTT.

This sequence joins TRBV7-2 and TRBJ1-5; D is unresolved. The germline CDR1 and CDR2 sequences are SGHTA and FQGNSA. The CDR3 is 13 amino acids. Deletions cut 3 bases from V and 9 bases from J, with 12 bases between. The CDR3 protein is CASSFTGTGPQHF. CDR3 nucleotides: TGTGCCAGCAGCTTTACTGGCACGGGGCCCCAGCATTTT.

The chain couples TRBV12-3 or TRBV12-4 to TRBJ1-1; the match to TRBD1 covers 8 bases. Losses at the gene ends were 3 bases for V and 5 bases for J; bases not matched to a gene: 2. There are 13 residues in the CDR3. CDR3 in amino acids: CASSFTGGTEAFF. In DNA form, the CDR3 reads TGTGCCAGCAGTTTCACAGGGGGGACTGAAGCTTTCTTT.

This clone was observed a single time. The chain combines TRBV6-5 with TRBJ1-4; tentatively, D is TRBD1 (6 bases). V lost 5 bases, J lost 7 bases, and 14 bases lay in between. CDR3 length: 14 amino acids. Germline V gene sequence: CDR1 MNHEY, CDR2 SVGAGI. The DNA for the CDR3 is TGTGCCAGCAGTAACGGGGGGGCACGTGAAAAACTGTTTTTT. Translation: CASSNGGAREKLFF.

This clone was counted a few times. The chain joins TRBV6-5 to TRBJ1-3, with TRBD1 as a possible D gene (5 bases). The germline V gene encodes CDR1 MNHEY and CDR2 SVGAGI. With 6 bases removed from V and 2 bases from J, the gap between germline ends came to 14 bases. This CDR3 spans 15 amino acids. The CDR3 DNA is TGTGCCAGCAGCCCCGCTAGGGGTCCTGGAAACACCATATATTTT. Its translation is CASSPARGPGNTIYF.

Written as DNA, the CDR3 is TGTGCCAGCAGCCCCGGGGGGGCCGGGGAGCTGTTTTTT. This codes for CASSPGGAGELFF. The J gene is TRBJ2-2, the V gene TRBV7-7; 8 bases line up with TRBD2. The CDR3 is 13 residues long. Germline CDR1 and CDR2: SSHAT and FNYEAQ (reference sequence). V lost 5 bases, J lost 6 bases, and 2 bases stayed unmatched.

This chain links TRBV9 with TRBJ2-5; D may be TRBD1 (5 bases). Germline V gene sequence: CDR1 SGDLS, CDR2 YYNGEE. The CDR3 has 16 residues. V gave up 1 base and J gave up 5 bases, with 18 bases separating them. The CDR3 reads CASSVQKGRDVETQYF. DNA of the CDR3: TGTGCCAGCAGCGTACAGAAGGGGCGCGACGTGGAGACCCAGTACTTC.

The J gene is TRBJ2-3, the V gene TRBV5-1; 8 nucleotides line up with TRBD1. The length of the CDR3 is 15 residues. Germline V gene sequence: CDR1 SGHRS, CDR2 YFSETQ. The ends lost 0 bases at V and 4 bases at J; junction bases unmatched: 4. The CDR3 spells CASSLVPGGSDTQYF. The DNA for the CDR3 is TGCGCCAGCAGCTTGGTGCCAGGGGGCTCAGATACGCAGTATTTT.

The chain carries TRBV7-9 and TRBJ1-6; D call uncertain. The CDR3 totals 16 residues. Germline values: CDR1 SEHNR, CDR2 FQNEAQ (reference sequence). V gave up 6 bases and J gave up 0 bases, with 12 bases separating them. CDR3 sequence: CASRFLASSYNSPLHF. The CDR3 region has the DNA TGTGCCAGCAGATTCCTCGCTAGCTCCTATAATTCACCCCTCCACTTT.

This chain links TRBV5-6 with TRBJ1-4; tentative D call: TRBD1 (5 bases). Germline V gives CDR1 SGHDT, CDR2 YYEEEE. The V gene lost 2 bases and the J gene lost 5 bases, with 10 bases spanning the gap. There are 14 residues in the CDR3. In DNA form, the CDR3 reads TGTGCCAGCAGCTTCCAGGGTATCAATGAAAAACTGTTTTTT. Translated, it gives CASSFQGINEKLFF.

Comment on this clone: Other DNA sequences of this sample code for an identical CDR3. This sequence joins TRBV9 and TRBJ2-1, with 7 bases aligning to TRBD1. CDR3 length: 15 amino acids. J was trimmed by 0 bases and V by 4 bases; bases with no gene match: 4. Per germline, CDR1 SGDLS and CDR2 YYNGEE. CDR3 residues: CASSPGQSSYNEQFF. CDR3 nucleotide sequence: TGTGCCAGCAGCCCGGGACAGAGCTCCTACAATGAGCAGTTCTTC.

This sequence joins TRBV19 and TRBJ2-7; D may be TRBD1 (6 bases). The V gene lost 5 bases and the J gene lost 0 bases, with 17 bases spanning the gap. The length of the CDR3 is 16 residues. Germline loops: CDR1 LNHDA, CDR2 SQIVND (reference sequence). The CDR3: CASSRPGTQNSYEQYF. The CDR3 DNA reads TGTGCCAGTAGTCGACCCGGGACACAAAACTCCTACGAGCAGTACTTC. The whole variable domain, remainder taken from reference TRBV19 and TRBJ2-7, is DGGITQSPKYLFRKEGQNVTLSCEQNLNHDAMYWYRQDPGQGLRLIYYSQIVNDFQKGDIAEGYSVSREKKESFPLTVTSAQKNPTAFYLCASSRPGTQNSYEQYFGPGTRLTVT.

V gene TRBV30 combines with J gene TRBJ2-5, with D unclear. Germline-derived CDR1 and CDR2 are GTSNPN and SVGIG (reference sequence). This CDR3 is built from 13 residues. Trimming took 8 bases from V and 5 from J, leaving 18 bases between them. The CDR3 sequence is CASRGDLGETQYF. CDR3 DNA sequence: TGTGCCAGTAGAGGAGACTTAGGCGAGACCCAGTACTTC.

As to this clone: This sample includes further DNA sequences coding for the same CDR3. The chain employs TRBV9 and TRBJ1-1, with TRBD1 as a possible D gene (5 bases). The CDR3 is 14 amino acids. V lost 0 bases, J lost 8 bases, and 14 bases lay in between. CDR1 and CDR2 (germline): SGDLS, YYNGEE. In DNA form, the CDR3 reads TGTGCCAGCAGCGTAGGACCGGGGGAGGGAGAAGCTTTCTTT. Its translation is CASSVGPGEGEAFF.

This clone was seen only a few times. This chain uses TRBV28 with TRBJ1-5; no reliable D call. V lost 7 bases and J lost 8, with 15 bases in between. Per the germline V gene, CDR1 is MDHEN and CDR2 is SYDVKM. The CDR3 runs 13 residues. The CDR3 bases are TGTGCCAGCACCCAGAGACGGACTGAGCCCCAGCATTTT. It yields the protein CASTQRRTEPQHF.

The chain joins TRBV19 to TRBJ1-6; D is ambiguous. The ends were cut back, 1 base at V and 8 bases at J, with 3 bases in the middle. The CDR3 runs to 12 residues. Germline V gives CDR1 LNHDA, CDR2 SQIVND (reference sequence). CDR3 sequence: CASSIADSPLHF. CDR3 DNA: TGTGCCAGTAGTATAGCAGATTCACCCCTCCACTTT.

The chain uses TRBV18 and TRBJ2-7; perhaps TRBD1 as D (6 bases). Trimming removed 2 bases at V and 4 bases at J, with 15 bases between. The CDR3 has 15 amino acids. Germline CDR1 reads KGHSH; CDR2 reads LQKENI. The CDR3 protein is CASSPTGQALYEQYF. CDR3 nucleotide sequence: TGTGCCAGCTCACCAACGGGACAAGCCTTATACGAGCAGTACTTC.

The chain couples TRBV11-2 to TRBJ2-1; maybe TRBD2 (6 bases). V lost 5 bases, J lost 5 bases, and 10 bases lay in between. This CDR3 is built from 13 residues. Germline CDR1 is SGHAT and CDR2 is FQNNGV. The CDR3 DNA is TGTGCCAGCAGCCCAGGACTAAACAATGAGCAGTTCTTC. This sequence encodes CASSPGLNNEQFF.

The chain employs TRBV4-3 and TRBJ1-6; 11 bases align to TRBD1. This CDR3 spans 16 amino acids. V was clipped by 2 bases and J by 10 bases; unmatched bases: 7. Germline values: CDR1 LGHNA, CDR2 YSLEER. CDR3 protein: CASSQQSGDRGSPLHF. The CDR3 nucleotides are TGCGCCAGCAGCCAACAATCGGGGGACAGGGGGTCACCCCTCCACTTT.

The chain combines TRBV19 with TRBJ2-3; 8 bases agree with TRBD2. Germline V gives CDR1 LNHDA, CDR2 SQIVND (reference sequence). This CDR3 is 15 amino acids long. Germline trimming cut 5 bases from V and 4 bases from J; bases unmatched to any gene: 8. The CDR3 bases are TGTGCCAGTAGTTCCTCGACTAGCGCGGCAGATACGCAGTATTTT. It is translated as CASSSSTSAADTQYF.

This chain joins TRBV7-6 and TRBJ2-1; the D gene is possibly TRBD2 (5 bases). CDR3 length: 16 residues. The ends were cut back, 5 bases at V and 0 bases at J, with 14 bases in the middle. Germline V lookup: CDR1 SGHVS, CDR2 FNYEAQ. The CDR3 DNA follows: TGTGCCAGCAGCCGGGGAGTCCCAAGCTCCTACAATGAGCAGTTCTTC. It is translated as CASSRGVPSSYNEQFF.